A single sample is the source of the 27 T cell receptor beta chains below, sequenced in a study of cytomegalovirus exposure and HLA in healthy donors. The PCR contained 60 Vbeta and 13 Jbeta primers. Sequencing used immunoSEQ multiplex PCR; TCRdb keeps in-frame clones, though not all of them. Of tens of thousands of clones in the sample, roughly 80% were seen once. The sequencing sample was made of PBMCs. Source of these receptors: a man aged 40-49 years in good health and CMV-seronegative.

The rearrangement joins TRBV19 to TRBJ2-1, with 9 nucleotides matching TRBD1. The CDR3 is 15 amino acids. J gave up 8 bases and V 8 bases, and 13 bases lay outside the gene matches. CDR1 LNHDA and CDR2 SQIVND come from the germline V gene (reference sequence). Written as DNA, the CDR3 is TGTGCCAGTTGTTCTACAGGGGGCGTGAGGGATGAGCAGTTCTTC. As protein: CASCSTGGVRDEQFF.

The CDR3 is CASSDLFSGGVYNEQFF. CDR3 nucleotide sequence: TGTGCCAGCAGCGACCTATTTAGCGGGGGGGTGTACAATGAGCAGTTCTTC. V is TRBV27 and J is TRBJ2-1; 11 nucleotides agree with TRBD2. Germline V lookup: CDR1 MNHEY, CDR2 SMNVEV (reference sequence). This CDR3 has 17 residues. V dropped 6 bases and J dropped 4; count of bases not matched to a gene: 11.

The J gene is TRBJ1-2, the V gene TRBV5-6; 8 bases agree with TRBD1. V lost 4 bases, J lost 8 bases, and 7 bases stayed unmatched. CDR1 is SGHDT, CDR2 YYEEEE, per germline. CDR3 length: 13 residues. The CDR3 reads CASSGQGSDGYTF. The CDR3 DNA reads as TGTGCCAGCAGCGGACAGGGATCGGACGGCTACACCTTC.

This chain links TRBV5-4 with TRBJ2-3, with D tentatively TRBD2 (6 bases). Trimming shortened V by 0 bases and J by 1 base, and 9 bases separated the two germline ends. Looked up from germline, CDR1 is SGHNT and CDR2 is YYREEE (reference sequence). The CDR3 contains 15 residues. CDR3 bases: TGTGCCAGCAGCTTGGTTCCGGGAGGCACAGATACGCAGTATTTT. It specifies CASSLVPGGTDTQYF.

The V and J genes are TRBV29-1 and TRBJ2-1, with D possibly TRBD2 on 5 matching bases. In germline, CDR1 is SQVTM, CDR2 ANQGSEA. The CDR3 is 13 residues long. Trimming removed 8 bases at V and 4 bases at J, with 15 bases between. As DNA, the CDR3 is TGCAGCCTTCGGGCTAGCAGATACAATGAGCAGTTCTTC. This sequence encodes CSLRASRYNEQFF.

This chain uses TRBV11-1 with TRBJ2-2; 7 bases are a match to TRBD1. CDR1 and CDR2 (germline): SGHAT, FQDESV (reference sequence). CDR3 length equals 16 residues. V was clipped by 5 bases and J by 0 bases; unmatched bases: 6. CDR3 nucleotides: TGTGCCAGCAGCCTTGACAGGGTCCCGAACACCGGGGAGCTGTTTTTT. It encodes CASSLDRVPNTGELFF.

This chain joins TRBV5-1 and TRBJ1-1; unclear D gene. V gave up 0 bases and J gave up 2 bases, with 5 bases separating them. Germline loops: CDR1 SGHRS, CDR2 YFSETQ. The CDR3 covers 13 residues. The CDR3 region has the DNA TGCGCCAGCAGCTTGGTCACAAACACTGAAGCTTTCTTT. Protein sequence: CASSLVTNTEAFF.

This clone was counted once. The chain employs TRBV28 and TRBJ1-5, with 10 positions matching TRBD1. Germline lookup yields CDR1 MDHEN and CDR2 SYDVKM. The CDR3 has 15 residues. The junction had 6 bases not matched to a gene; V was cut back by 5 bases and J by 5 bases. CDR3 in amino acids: CASSNLDRGDQPQHF. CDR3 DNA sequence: TGTGCCAGCAGTAACCTGGACAGGGGGGATCAGCCCCAGCATTTT.

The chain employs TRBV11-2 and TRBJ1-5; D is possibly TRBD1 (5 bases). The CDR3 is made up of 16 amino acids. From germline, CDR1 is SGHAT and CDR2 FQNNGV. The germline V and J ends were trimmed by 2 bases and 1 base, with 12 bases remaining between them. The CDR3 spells CASSLKGWGSNQPQHF. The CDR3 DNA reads TGTGCCAGCAGCTTAAAGGGTTGGGGCAGCAATCAGCCCCAGCATTTT.

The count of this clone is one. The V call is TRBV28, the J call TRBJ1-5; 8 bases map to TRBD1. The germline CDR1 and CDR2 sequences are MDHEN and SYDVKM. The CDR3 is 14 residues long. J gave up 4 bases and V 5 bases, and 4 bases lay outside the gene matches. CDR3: CASSDGQGNQPQHF. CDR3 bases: TGTGCCAGCAGTGACGGACAGGGAAATCAGCCCCAGCATTTT.

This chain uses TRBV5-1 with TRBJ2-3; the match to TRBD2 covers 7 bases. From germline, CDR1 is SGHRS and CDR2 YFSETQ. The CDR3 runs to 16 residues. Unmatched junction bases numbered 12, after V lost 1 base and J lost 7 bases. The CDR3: CASSLYYGRIDYTQYF. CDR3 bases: TGCGCCAGCAGCTTGTATTACGGGAGGATTGATTATACGCAGTATTTT.

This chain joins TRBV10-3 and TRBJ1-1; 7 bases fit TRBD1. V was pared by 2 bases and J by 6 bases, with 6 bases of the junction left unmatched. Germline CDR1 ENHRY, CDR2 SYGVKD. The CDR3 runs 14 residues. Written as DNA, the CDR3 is TGTGCCATCAGTGAGGTGACAGGGAGACCTGAAGCTTTCTTT. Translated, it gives CAISEVTGRPEAFF.

CDR3 bases: TGTGCCAGCAGTTACTCTTGGGCACAAGAGACCCAGTACTTC. This encodes CASSYSWAQETQYF. This chain uses TRBV6-6 with TRBJ2-5; D gene uncertain. The germline V gene has CDR1 MNHNY and CDR2 SVGAGI (reference sequence). V was clipped by 0 bases and J by 2 bases, with 7 bases between them. The CDR3 totals 14 residues.

For the CDR3, the DNA is TGCAGCGTTGAAGATCCGGGACAGCGTACCTACGAGCAGTACTTC. Translated, it gives CSVEDPGQRTYEQYF. The chain links TRBV29-1 to TRBJ2-5, with 7 bases identical to TRBD1. The assigned J gene may be wrong: the sequence end matches TRBJ2-7 better. Germline-derived CDR1 and CDR2 are SQVTM and ANQGSEA. There are 15 residues in the CDR3.

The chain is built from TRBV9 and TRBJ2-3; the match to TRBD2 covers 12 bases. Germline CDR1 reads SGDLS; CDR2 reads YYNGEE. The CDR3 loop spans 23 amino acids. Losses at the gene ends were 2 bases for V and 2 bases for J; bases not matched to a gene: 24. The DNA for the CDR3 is TGTGCCAGCAGCGTTTCCCCTAGCGGGAGGGCCAAGGGCCTAGGGGGGCCCACAGATACGCAGTATTTT. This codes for CASSVSPSGRAKGLGGPTDTQYF.

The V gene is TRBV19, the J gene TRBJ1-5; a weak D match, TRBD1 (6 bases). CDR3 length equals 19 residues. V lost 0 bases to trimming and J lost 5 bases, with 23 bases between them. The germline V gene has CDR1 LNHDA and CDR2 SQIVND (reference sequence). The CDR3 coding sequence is TGTGCCAGTAGTATAGATCTTGGTGAGGCAGGGGTATTGCATCAGCCCCAGCATTTT. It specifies CASSIDLGEAGVLHQPQHF.

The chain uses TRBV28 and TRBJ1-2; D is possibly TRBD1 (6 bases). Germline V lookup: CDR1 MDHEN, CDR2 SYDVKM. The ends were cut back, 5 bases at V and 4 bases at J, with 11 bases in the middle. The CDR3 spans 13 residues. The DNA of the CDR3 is TGTGCCAGCAGTGCCACAGGGACCTATGGCTACACCTTC. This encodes CASSATGTYGYTF.

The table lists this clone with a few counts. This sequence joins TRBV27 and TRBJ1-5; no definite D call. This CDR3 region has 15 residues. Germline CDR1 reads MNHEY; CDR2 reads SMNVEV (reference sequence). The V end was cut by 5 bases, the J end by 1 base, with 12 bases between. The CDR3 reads CASSNPGQSNQPQHF. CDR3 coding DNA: TGTGCCAGCAGTAACCCAGGTCAGAGCAATCAGCCCCAGCATTTT.

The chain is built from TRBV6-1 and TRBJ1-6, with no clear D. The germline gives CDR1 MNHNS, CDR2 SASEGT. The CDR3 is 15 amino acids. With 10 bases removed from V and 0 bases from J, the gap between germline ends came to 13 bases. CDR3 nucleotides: TGTGCCACGTATTATCGGGACTCCTATAATTCACCCCTCCACTTT. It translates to CATYYRDSYNSPLHF.

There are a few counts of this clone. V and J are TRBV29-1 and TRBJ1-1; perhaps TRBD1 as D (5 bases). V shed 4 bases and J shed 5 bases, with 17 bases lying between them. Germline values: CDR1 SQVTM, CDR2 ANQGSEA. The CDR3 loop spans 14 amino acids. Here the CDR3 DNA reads TGCAGCGTTGTCGGCCAGGGAGGATGGACTGAAGCTTTCTTT. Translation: CSVVGQGGWTEAFF.

In DNA form, the CDR3 reads TGTGCCAGCAGCCCGACAGGGGCCTATAATTCACCCCTCCACTTT. It yields the protein CASSPTGAYNSPLHF. The rearrangement links TRBV27 to TRBJ1-6; 8 bases agree with TRBD1. The V gene's germline CDR1 is MNHEY and CDR2 SMNVEV (reference sequence). This CDR3 has 15 amino acids. With 6 bases clipped from V and 2 bases from J, the junction kept 3 bases outside the gene matches.

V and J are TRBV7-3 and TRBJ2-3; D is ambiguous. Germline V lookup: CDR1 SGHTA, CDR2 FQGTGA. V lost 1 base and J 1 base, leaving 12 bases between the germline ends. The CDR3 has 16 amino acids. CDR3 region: CASSLRRDGRTDTQYF. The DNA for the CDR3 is TGTGCCAGCAGCTTAAGAAGAGATGGGCGCACAGATACGCAGTATTTT.

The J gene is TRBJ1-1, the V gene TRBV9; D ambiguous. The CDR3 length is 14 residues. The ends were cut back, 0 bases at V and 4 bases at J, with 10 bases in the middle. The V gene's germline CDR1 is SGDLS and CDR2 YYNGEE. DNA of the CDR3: TGTGCCAGCAGCGTAGAGGCGGGTATCACTGAAGCTTTCTTT. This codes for CASSVEAGITEAFF.

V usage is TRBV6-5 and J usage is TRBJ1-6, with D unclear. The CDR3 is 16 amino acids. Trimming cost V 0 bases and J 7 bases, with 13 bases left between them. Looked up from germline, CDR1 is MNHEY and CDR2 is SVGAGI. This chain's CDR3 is CASSYSMGQHNSPLHF. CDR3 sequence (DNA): TGTGCCAGCAGTTACTCAATGGGCCAGCACAATTCACCCCTCCACTTT.

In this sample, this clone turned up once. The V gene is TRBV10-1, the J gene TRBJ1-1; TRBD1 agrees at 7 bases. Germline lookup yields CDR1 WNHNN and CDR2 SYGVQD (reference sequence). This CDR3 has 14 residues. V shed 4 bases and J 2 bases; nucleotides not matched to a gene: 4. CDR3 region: CASSGQGSNTEAFF. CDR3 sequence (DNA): TGCGCCAGCAGTGGACAGGGAAGCAACACTGAAGCTTTCTTT.

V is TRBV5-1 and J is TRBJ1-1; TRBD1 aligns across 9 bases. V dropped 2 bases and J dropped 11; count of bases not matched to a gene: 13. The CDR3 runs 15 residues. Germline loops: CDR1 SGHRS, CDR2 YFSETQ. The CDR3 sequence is CASSLEGTGSVEAFF. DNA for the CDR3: TGCGCCAGCAGCTTAGAAGGGACAGGGTCGGTCGAGGCTTTCTTT. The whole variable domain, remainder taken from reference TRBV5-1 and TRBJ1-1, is KAGVTQTPRYLIKTRGQQVTLSCSPISGHRSVSWYQQTPGQGLQFLFEYFSETQRNKGNFPGRFSGRQFSNSRSEMNVSTLELGDSALYLCASSLEGTGSVEAFFGQGTRLTVV.

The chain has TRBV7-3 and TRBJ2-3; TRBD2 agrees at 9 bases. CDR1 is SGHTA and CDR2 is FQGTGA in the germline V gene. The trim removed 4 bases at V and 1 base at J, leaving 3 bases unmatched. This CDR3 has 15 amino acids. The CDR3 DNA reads TGTGCCAGCAGCTCGGGACTAGCCCGCACAGATACGCAGTATTTT. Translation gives CASSSGLARTDTQYF.